This T cell receptor (beta chain) was observed in a study of blood T cell repertoires in COVID-19. Study-wide context: Samples came from the United States, Italy and Spain, spanning acute and convalescent COVID-19.

Enrolled during active infection, Seattle patients were then followed longitudinally. Per the original data handling: Estimated nucleated cell counts came from reference gene primer amplification. Libraries were prepared by immunoSEQ multiplex PCR; TCRdb keeps only in-frame clonotypes and omits some of them. D and trimming come from the DNA, and the V and J calls and clone size come from that table. The sample contains almost 95,000 clones, around 88% of which appear only once. Germline V gives CDR1 SEHNR, CDR2 FQNEAQ (reference sequence). V lost 4 bases, J lost 6 bases, and 21 bases lay in between. This CDR3 is 16 amino acids long.

What was sequenced was peripheral blood. The TCR was taken from a woman between 55 and 75 years old with COVID-19, enrolled during active disease. This chain uses TRBV7-9 with TRBJ1-2; D is perhaps TRBD1 (5 bases). This CDR3 reads CASSYTSPGGKDGYTF. The CDR3, as DNA: TGTGCCAGCAGCTATACCTCCCCGGGGGGGAAAGATGGCTACACCTTC.